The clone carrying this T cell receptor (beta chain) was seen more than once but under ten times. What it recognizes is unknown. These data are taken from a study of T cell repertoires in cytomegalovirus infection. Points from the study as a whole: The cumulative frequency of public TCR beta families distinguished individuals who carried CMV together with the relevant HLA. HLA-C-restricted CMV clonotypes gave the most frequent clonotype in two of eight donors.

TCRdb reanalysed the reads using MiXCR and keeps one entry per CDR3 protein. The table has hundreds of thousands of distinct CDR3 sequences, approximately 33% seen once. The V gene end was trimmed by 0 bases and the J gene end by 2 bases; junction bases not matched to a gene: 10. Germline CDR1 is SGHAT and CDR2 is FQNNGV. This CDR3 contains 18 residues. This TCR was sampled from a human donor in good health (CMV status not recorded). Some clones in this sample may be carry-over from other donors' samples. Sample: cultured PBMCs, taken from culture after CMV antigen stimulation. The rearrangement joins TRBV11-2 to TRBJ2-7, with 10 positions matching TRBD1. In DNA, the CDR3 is TGTGCCAGCAGCTTAGATATTCAAGGGACAGGGGAAACCTACGAGCAGTACTTC. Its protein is CASSLDIQGTGETYEQYF.